This record covers a single T cell receptor (beta chain). Its antigen is not yet known. No much larger clone exists at a distance of one base, and base qualities are not known. The cohort comprised approximately 700 healthy bone marrow donors. Cohort members were all nominally healthy when sampled, although unrecorded immune exposures were likely present. The donor was CMV seronegative and belonged to the group of over 350 seronegative cohort members. A peripheral blood sample was provided by each donor, and peripheral blood mononuclear cells were used for TCR beta sequencing. The Qiagen DNeasy Blood Extraction Kit was used to extract genomic DNA from the blood cell samples. To prepare the library, the immunoSEQ multiplex PCR assay was applied. For the multiplex PCR, a mixture combining 60 forward primers for TCR Vbeta segments and 13 reverse primers for TCR Jbeta segments was used. The CDR3 region of rearranged TCR beta genes was amplified from genomic DNA by a multiplex PCR assay. The Illumina HiSeq System was used to sequence the amplified TCR beta libraries as 87-base-pair reads. In the source study's methods: A later analysis tallied approximately 87 million unique TCR beta chains across the 550 to 850 repertoires, and about 12 million of those chains were shared by two or more donors. Raw reads were error-corrected and collapsed into unique sequences with a nearest-neighbor algorithm that merged closely related sequences to remove PCR and sequencing errors. Alignment of CDR3 sequences to IMGT reference sequences was used to assign V, D and J gene segments. For a sequence to be retained, a match of at least six nucleotides to both a V gene segment and a J gene segment was required. Rearrangements were called productive when the CDR3 lacked stop codons and stayed in frame with V and J; all others were non-productive. CDR3 was defined by IMGT convention, running from the second conserved V-encoded cysteine to the conserved J-encoded phenylalanine. The earlier analysis of 500 to 650 of the donors excluded any sequence lacking an unambiguous match to a single V gene segment. In an earlier analysis of 587 of the donors, a V segment was called functional when productive rearrangements were above 56.7%, and segregating when the standard deviation between donors exceeded 5%. A statistical classification framework was built for diagnosing cytomegalovirus status from the catalog of TCR beta chain sequences. In a later analysis, TCR nucleotide sequences were compared against IMGT/GENE-DB human TR gene sequences so that V and J genes could be assigned. In a later analysis, CDR3 sequences and most-parsimonious VDJ recombination scenarios were assigned using the TCRdist pipeline. In a later analysis, every TCR beta chain was defined by the combination of its CDR3 amino acid sequence and its V-gene family, and reads without a unique V-gene family were dropped. In a later analysis, around 650 highly shared, low-generation-probability nucleotide sequences were removed to address suspected cross-contamination and a sequencing artifact. For each public chain, a later analysis derived a clonal expansion index from normalized ranks of inferred template counts within each repertoire. A later analysis computed generation probabilities with a VDJ recombination model fitted to out-of-frame rearrangements, and checked the results against IGoR. A later analysis scored TCR-TCR, TCR-HLA and TCR-CMV co-occurrence with hypergeometric tests, applying a repertoire-size bias correction to TCR pairs. To estimate false discovery rates, a later analysis permuted the HLA or CMV assignments 20 times. A later analysis grouped co-occurring TCRs with DBSCAN, adding TCRdist sequence similarity when clustering within HLA-allele-positive subsets. Co-occurrence clustering excluded repertoires with fewer than 30,000 or more than 120,000 public chains, plus five with anomalous nucleotide sharing. Not all clones reach the TCRdb copy of this immuneACCESS table, which keeps in-frame sequences only. Checked studies attribute under half of the gap to unresolved V genes and leave the rest unexplained. Clone size and the V and J calls come from that table; the DNA yielded D and trimming. In this sample the table shows 100,000 to 150,000 clones, 81% of which occur a single time. In total, the top ten clones hold about 0.75% of the sample.

The data derive from a study of cytomegalovirus exposure and HLA in healthy donors (TCRdb year 2017). For the wider study: According to an earlier analysis of several hundred of the donors, about 179 million T cells yielded over 90 million unique TCR beta sequences and 276 Gb of sequence data. About 280 gigabases of sequencing data and around 88 million unique TCR sequences made up an early release that covered 500 to 650 HLA-typed donors. Of the approximately 400 genotyped donors, roughly 76% were placed in the genetic ancestry cluster associated with self-reported Caucasian donors. The study aimed to test whether cataloging public T cell receptors could reveal signatures of past pathogen exposure. The study profiled the T cell repertoires of about 720 subjects by immunosequencing and related them to cytomegalovirus serostatus. Along with the roughly 670-subject first cohort, a separate validation cohort of around 110 different subjects was used. The study combined high-throughput TCR immunosequencing, statistical association of individual TCRs with disease status, and machine learning to predict cytomegalovirus infection status. In a later analysis, previously published TCR beta repertoires from fewer than 750 donors were re-analyzed and high-resolution HLA genotyping was added so that TCR occurrence patterns could be studied. Rather than using new phenotypic data, the later analysis identified candidate immune exposures from TCR beta sequences and from how often those sequences occurred across donors. In an earlier analysis of 587 of the donors, high-throughput TCR beta sequencing was used to judge whether each TCR beta V gene segment behaved as functional or pseudogenic. Donor age, sex, ethnicity and CMV serostatus were collected together with the repertoire data. A later genetic analysis took genome-wide SNP genotypes for about 55% of the 666 donors and used that subset as a discovery cohort. All discovery cohort repertoires had been generated using a single sequencing platform. HLA typing included class I and class II loci at four-digit resolution. Typing coverage varied by locus: roughly 629-640 donors for A, B, C, DRB1 and DQB1; 500 to 550 for DQA1; more than 600 for DPA1; 450 to 480 for DPB1. Four or five DR-DQ haplotypes were handled as single units for association and clustering because linkage in the cohort was strong. On average, around 230,000 unique TCR beta nucleotide sequences were sequenced per donor among some 420 genotyped donors of the cohort, with about 19% of those sequences being non-productive. On the study overall, not on this receptor specifically: A cluster of highly shared sequence variants was judged likely to be a technical artifact of the sequencing pipeline. At a false discovery rate of 0.05, a later analysis linked fewer than 20,000 TCR beta sequences to specific HLA alleles. A further reported finding was that TCR beta sequences accurately predicted the HLA-A and HLA-B alleles for most subjects in the first cohort. In a later analysis, HLA-associated TCR beta chains were found to be more clonally expanded and to have lower generation probabilities than equally common non-associated chains. Because the 87-base-pair reads could not distinguish some IMGT-functional V segments, including TRBV6-2 and TRBV6-3, those segments were excluded. The study gave a list of over 150 TCR beta chains associated with cytomegalovirus. Roughly uniform sequencing depth across donors was assumed in presence/absence analyses, although this assumption may not hold. Immune exposure information for the cohort was limited to CMV serostatus. According to a later genetic analysis, donors in an Asian-associated ancestry cluster had fewer N-insertions in productive TCRs than the approximately 700-donor mean. This cohort had only TCR beta chains sequenced, and the lack of alpha or paired-chain data limited which features could be detected. An earlier analysis of roughly 570 of the donors showed that most TCR beta V segments appeared in productive rearrangements either about 90% or about 30% of the time, which broadly matched IMGT annotations. In a later analysis, several top co-occurrence clusters were reported to appear linked to parvovirus B19, influenza, CMV and Epstein-Barr virus. Linkage disequilibrium might explain the correlated functional status among segregating V segments, but an unknown experimental factor could not be excluded. A later analysis found that most CMV-associated TCR beta chains appeared HLA-restricted, with HLA associations seemingly driven largely by CMV exposure. A few of the identified cytomegalovirus-associated TCR beta chains were confirmed in vitro to be specific for cytomegalovirus antigens. In a later analysis, TCR association rates were found to vary across HLA loci, with the most associated TCRs seen for DRB1 alleles and the fewest for HLA-C alleles. In both the original and validation cohorts, the classifier was reported to diagnose cytomegalovirus status with high specificity and sensitivity. Because counts were too low, approximately 15 rarely observed V segments, including chromosome 9 orphons, were excluded from the earlier analysis of 587 of the donors. In a later genetic analysis, a missense DCLRE1C variant was associated with V-gene and J-gene trimming of TCR beta chains, and the association was replicated in an independent cohort. When HLA alleles, especially DR and DQ, strongly co-occurred, TCR associations were difficult to assign to individual alleles. It was suggested by the authors that the approach could potentially be generalized to other disease states and immunological phenotypes. Because HLA typing was missing for some donors at each locus, association tests included only the typed subset. While some public TCRs were present in many individuals, most TCR sequences turned up only very rarely across donors.

The CDR3 spans 16 residues, from the cysteine through the phenylalanine. The CDR3 DNA has 48 bases and is translated from base 1. CDR1 and CDR2 are drawn from the germline V gene (reference sequence): GTSNPN, SVGIG. Deletion took 0 bases off V and 1 base off J, with a span of 15 bases between the germline ends. The TCR comes from a man between 18 and 35 years old in good health and CMV-seronegative. The chain couples TRBV30 to TRBJ1-1; TRBD1 could be the D gene, as 6 bases match. Sequenced sample: PBMCs. The nucleotide sequence reads as follows: TGTGCCTGGAGTGTATCGGGCAGGGGTTCGAACACTGAAGCTTTCTTT. This is translated as CAWSVSGRGSNTEAFF.